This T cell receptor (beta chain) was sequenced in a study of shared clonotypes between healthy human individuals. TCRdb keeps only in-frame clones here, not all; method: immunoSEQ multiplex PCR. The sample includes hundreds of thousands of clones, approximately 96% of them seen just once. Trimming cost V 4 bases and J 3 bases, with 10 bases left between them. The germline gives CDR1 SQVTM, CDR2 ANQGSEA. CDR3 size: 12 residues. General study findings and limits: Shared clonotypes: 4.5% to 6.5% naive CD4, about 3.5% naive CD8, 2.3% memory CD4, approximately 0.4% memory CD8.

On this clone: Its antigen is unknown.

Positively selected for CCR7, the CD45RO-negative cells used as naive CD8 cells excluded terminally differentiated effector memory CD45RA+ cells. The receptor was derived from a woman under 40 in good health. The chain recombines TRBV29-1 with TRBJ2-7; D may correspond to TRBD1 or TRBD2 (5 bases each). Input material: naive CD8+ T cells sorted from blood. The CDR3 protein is CSVGGTIYEQYF. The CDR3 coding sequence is TGCAGCGTTGGAGGGACCATCTACGAGCAGTACTTC.